This record concerns one T cell receptor beta chain sequence. The data were obtained in a study of control samples from healthy donors and cancer patients. This CDR3 spans 15 amino acids. CDR1 is GTSNPN and CDR2 is SVGIG in the germline V gene (reference sequence). With 2 bases removed from V and 1 base from J, the gap between germline ends came to 12 bases. TCRdb keeps only in-frame clones here, not all; method: immunoSEQ multiplex PCR. The data hold about 180,000 clones, with roughly 92% observed a single time. The receptor comes from a man aged 30 to 39 in good health. V and J are TRBV30 and TRBJ1-3; a weak D match, TRBD1 (6 bases). Sequenced sample: blood. DNA of the CDR3: TGTGCCTGGAGTCCCGACAGGTTTTCTGGAAACACCATATATTTT. Protein sequence: CAWSPDRFSGNTIYF.